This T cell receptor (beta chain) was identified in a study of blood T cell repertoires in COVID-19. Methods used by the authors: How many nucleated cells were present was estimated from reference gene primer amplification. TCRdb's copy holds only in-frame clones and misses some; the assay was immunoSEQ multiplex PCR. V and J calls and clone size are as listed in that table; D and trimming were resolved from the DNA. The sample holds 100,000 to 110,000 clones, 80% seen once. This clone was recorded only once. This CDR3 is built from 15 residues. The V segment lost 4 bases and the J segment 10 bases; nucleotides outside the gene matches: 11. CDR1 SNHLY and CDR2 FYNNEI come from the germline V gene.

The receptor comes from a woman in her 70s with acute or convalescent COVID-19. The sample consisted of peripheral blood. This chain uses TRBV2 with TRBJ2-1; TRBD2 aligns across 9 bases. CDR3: CASSVLGLATLEQFF. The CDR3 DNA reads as TGTGCCAGCAGTGTCCTAGGACTAGCGACTTTAGAGCAGTTCTTC.